This TCR beta chain was documented in a study of graft-versus-host responses after intestinal transplantation. Study context: Recipients had multivisceral, liver-intestinal, or isolated intestinal transplants.

Study results and limitations: Where graft-donor T cell macrochimerism was present, patients had high graft-versus-host to host-versus-graft clonal ratios in allografts.

The CDR3 contains 19 residues. V lost 4 bases, J lost 8 bases, and 19 bases stayed unmatched. Germline CDR1 SGHRS, CDR2 YFSETQ. Data came from immunoSEQ multiplex PCR; TCRdb stores just in-frame clones and leaves some out. The sample holds 80,000 to 100,000 clones; roughly 87% are singletons and the top ten take about a sixth. A word on this clone: The antigen is undetermined.

The sequenced sample was unstimulated CD8+ T cells sorted from spleen or lymph node cells, obtained before intestinal transplant. The J gene is TRBJ2-2, the V gene TRBV5-1; TRBD2 aligns across 11 bases. The sequence came from a human donor who received an intestinal transplant. The CDR3 DNA is TGCGCCAGCAGCCTCTTAACTAGCGGGGGAACTACTACCCCAGGGGAGCTGTTTTTT. It specifies CASSLLTSGGTTTPGELFF.